Given below is one T cell receptor beta chain in context. Its recognized antigen is unknown. No much larger clonotype is one base removed from it; base qualities were not supplied. The record originates from a study of T cells in tuberculosis (dated by TCRdb to between 2018 and 2020). About the full investigation: The study combined CD1B tetramers and high-throughput TCR immunosequencing to characterize T cells specific for the mycobacterial lipid antigen glucose monomycolate (GMM). In a South African clinical cohort, IGRA-negative adolescents, IGRA-positive adolescents with latent tuberculosis and adults with active tuberculosis were compared, with nine to ten people in each group.

The immunoSEQ multiplex PCR assay was used to generate TCR libraries, with TCR-beta and/or TCR-alpha/delta assays applied to each sample. The amplified TCR libraries were sequenced on the Illumina high-throughput platform. The authors' pipeline ran thus. Clustering and dimensionality reduction relied on pairwise TCRdist distances among GMM-specific receptors from T cells that were either sorted ex vivo or expanded in vitro. The score assigned to each clinical repertoire was mean NN-distance, meaning the average TCRdist to the nearest 10% of tetramer-positive reference sequences. GEM TCR motif frequency was calculated as the fraction of unique TCRs that matched known GEM sequences in V/J usage and CDR3 length. Active tuberculosis was classified by linear discriminant analysis with leave-one-out cross-validation, implemented in scikit-learn. TCRdb holds this immuneACCESS table with in-frame rearrangements only. Some clones are missing; in checked studies, unresolved V genes explain under half, and the rest has no known cause. Clone size and V and J calls were adopted from that table, with D and trimming inferred from the DNA. A total of around 29,000 clones appear in this sample, 90% to 95% of them only once. Around 4.9% of the sample lies in the top ten.

The paper as a whole reports these results and caveats: Clinical samples were selected based on the availability of cryopreserved specimens, with adults included as active tuberculosis cases and adolescents included as controls. The smaller NN-distances in active tuberculosis patients were driven in part by shorter CDR3-alpha lengths, while the difference seen for TCR-beta was not statistically significant. Compared with IGRA-negative controls, TCR-alpha repertoires from active tuberculosis had smaller mean NN-distances to GMM-specific TCRs, which suggests that these TCRs underwent clonal expansion. An accuracy of 80% to 90% (AUROC 0.90) was reached by a classifier using the diverse GMM-specific repertoire, compared with approximately 70% accuracy when GEM motif frequencies were used.

At study entry, a tuberculin skin test and the QuantiFERON-TB GOLD In-Tube IGRA were used to screen adolescents for latent tuberculosis infection. Immunosequencing of unsorted cryopreserved PBMC covered, on average, approximately 100,000 T cells per clinical donor. Eleven high schools in the Worcester region of the Western Cape, South Africa, served as enrollment sites for adolescents aged 12 to 18 years. Around ten M. tuberculosis-infected adolescents and around 10 uninfected adolescents, matched for age and sex, were selected. PBMC from adolescents were isolated by density centrifugation from freshly drawn heparinized blood and then cryopreserved. Trimming removed 0 bases from V and 3 bases from J, leaving 16 bases between the germline ends. For CDR1 and CDR2, the germline V gene (reference sequence) lists SGHNT and YYREEE. Inclusive of the bounding cysteine and phenylalanine, the CDR3 is 17 residues long. Of all the DNA, just the CDR3 is kept, 51 bases in frame from base 1.

The rearranged segments are TRBV5-4 and TRBJ2-1; the D region possibly corresponds to TRBD1 (7 bases align). The source is a donor aged 10-35 years with latent tuberculosis or without tuberculosis infection. The specimen was PBMCs. Here is the DNA: TGTGCCAGCAGCTTGGGGAGGGGGCTGGGTGGCTACAATGAGCAGTTCTTC. Its protein is CASSLGRGLGGYNEQFF.